One and the same sample provided the 26 T cell receptor beta chains below, sequenced in a study of T-cell reconstitution after alpha-beta-depleted transplantation in children. TCRbeta library construction was performed incorporating unique molecular identifiers. TCRdb recomputed calls from the PCR reads with MiXCR, one row per CDR3 protein. The sample carries about 200,000 distinct CDR3 sequences, roughly 6.5% recorded once. Here the sequenced sample was PBMCs, taken before TCRalphabeta/CD19-depleted stem cell transplant. Receptors originate from a girl younger than two with combined immunodeficiency, due to receive a stem cell transplant.

At least ten counts were recorded for this clonotype. CDR3 region: CSAGVRGGEQFF. CDR3 nucleotides: TGCAGCGCTGGCGTCCGGGGCGGTGAGCAGTTCTTC. The chain joins TRBV29-1 to TRBJ2-1; D could derive from TRBD1 or TRBD2 (5 bases each). V lost 7 bases and J 9 bases, leaving 16 bases between the germline ends. CDR3 length equals 12 residues. Per germline, CDR1 SQVTM and CDR2 ANQGSEA.

The chain employs TRBV5-1 and TRBJ2-7; TRBD1 matches 8 bases. Trimming took 4 bases from V and 3 from J; bases not matched to a gene: 12. The CDR3 has 16 residues. Per germline, CDR1 SGHRS and CDR2 YFSETQ. The CDR3 DNA sequence: TGCGCCAGCAGCCCAGACAGGGGCCGGGCTCGCTACGAGCAGTACTTC. Residues: CASSPDRGRARYEQYF.

CDR3 in amino acids: CSGFRAAALHF. In DNA, the CDR3 is TGCAGTGGATTCCGAGCCGCGGCCCTCCACTTT. V and J are TRBV20-1 and TRBJ1-6; D not certain. Germline values: CDR1 DFQATT, CDR2 SNEGSKA (reference sequence). This CDR3 comprises 11 residues. Trimming pared 7 bases from V and 14 bases from J, leaving 15 bases between.

This clonotype has a count of ten or more. The chain couples TRBV7-9 to TRBJ2-1, with TRBD2 matching over 10 bases. The CDR3 is made up of 17 amino acids. V lost 4 bases, J lost 8 bases, and 14 bases stayed unmatched. Germline CDR1 is SEHNR and CDR2 is FQNEAQ (reference sequence). CDR3 amino acids: CASSSPFSSGGAHEQFF. CDR3 DNA: TGTGCCAGCAGCTCCCCGTTTAGCAGCGGGGGGGCGCATGAGCAGTTCTTC.

Ten or more counts support this clonotype. This chain joins TRBV19 and TRBJ2-1; possible D gene TRBD1, 6 bases. Germline CDR1 is LNHDA and CDR2 is SQIVND (reference sequence). This CDR3 region has 11 residues. V gave up 10 bases and J gave up 5 bases, with 9 bases separating them. This CDR3 is CAKHRDNEQFF. The CDR3 nucleotides are TGTGCCAAGCACAGGGACAATGAGCAGTTCTTC.

This clonotype was picked up many times. J is TRBJ1-5 and V is TRBV6-6, with unresolved D. Germline V gene data show CDR1 as MNHNY and CDR2 as SVGAGI (reference sequence). The CDR3 spans 13 residues. The V end was cut by 3 bases, the J end by 5 bases, with 8 bases between. CDR3 coding DNA: TGTGCCAGCAGTTATTACAGCGATCAGCCCCAGCATTTT. It translates to CASSYYSDQPQHF.

This clonotype was seen ten or more times. The V gene is TRBV7-8, the J gene TRBJ2-7, with 8 bases identical to TRBD1. The CDR3 is 14 residues long. The germline V gene encodes CDR1 SGHVS and CDR2 FQNEAQ. After removal of 5 bases from V and 3 bases from J, the junction contained 6 bases not matched to a gene. The CDR3 DNA reads as TGTGCCAGCAGCACCCTCGGACAGGGCTACGAGCAGTACTTC. Its protein is CASSTLGQGYEQYF. Complete variable domain (other parts from reference TRBV7-8 and TRBJ2-7): GAGVSQSPRYKVAKRGQDVALRCDPISGHVSLFWYQQALGQGPEFLTYFQNEAQLDKSGLPSDRFFAERPEGSVSTLKIQRTQQEDSAVYLCASSTLGQGYEQYFGPGTRLTVT.

This clonotype was seen at least ten times. The chain combines TRBV29-1 with TRBJ2-2; TRBD1 aligns across 9 bases. This CDR3 region has 14 residues. The germline V gene has CDR1 SQVTM and CDR2 ANQGSEA. The V gene end was trimmed by 7 bases and the J gene end by 1 base; junction bases not matched to a gene: 4. Here the CDR3 DNA reads TGCAGCGCTACGGACAGGGGGAACACCGGGGAGCTGTTTTTT. Translation: CSATDRGNTGELFF.

This clonotype was detected ten times or more. This chain connects TRBV29-1 to TRBJ2-1; 8 bases are a match to TRBD1. Germline V gene lookup returns CDR1 SQVTM and CDR2 ANQGSEA. The CDR3 has 16 residues. V was pared by 4 bases and J by 8 bases, with 16 bases of the junction left unmatched. CDR3 bases: TGCAGCGTTGTTGTGCCTGGCCAGGACAGGGTGTATGAGCAGTTCTTC. Translation gives CSVVVPGQDRVYEQFF.

The V call is TRBV20-1, the J call TRBJ2-3, with 8 bases fitting TRBD2. Germline assignment: CDR1 DFQATT and CDR2 SNEGSKA (reference sequence). This CDR3 has 16 residues. V lost 5 bases to trimming and J lost 3 bases; unmatched junction nucleotides: 13. CDR3 protein: CSASPWAGGITDTQYF. DNA for the CDR3: TGCAGTGCTTCCCCCTGGGCGGGGGGAATTACAGATACGCAGTATTTT.

This clonotype was observed at least ten times. The CDR3 protein is CASSSLAGVPEQYF. The CDR3 DNA reads TGTGCCAGCAGCTCCCTAGCGGGAGTCCCCGAGCAGTACTTC. V usage is TRBV7-9 and J usage is TRBJ2-7, with 10 bases aligning to TRBD2. With V trimmed by 4 bases and J by 6 bases, 6 bases remained unmatched. The CDR3 consists of 14 residues. CDR1 and CDR2 (germline): SEHNR, FQNEAQ (reference sequence).

This rearrangement joins TRBV7-2 to TRBJ2-1; 12 bases fit TRBD2. Germline lookup yields CDR1 SGHTA and CDR2 FQGNSA. The CDR3 extends over 13 amino acids. V lost 6 bases and J lost 12; bases outside the gene matches: 6. The CDR3 DNA follows: TGTGCCAGCAGTTACGGACTAGCGGGACCGCAGTTCTTC. Amino acid sequence: CASSYGLAGPQFF.

This chain uses TRBV9 with TRBJ2-1, with unresolved D. The ends were cut back, 2 bases at V and 10 bases at J, with 16 bases in the middle. In germline, CDR1 is SGDLS, CDR2 YYNGEE. CDR3 length: 14 amino acids. The CDR3 DNA sequence: TGTGCCAGCAGCGTTCGGCAGGACCTCGAGGAGCAGTTCTTC. As protein: CASSVRQDLEEQFF. Using reference TRBV9 and TRBJ2-1 for the parts outside the CDR3, the full variable domain is DSGVTQTPKHLITATGQRVTLRCSPRSGDLSVYWYQQSLDQGLQFLIQYYNGEERAKGNILERFSAQQFPDLHSELNLSSLELGDSALYFCASSVRQDLEEQFFGPGTRLTVL.

This clonotype was counted a few times. J is TRBJ2-5 and V is TRBV7-9; 8 nucleotides align to TRBD1. The CDR3 is 17 amino acids. Trimming took 4 bases from V and 2 from J; bases not matched to a gene: 12. CDR1 and CDR2 from the germline V gene are SEHNR and FQNEAQ (reference sequence). In DNA form, the CDR3 reads TGTGCCAGCAGCTCCCTTCGGAGAACAGGGGGACAAGAGACCCAGTACTTC. Protein sequence: CASSSLRRTGGQETQYF.

This clonotype was counted at least ten times. The chain links TRBV15 to TRBJ1-2; 7 bases fit TRBD1. The length of the CDR3 is 16 residues. Germline CDR1 LNHNV, CDR2 YYDKDF (reference sequence). V was clipped by 1 base and J by 2 bases; unmatched bases: 7. CDR3 bases: TGTGCCACCAGCAGAGGCGATACAGGGGAAAACTATGGCTACACCTTC. Encoded protein: CATSRGDTGENYGYTF.

The sample holds many counts of this clonotype. The V gene is TRBV24-1, the J gene TRBJ2-1, with D possibly matching TRBD2 (6 bases). This CDR3 is 13 amino acids long. Germline-derived CDR1 and CDR2 are KGHDR and SFDVKD. Trimming shortened V by 4 bases and J by 6 bases, and 9 bases separated the two germline ends. CDR3 sequence (DNA): TGTGCCACCAGTGACCTGACTAGCAATGAGCAGTTCTTC. Translating it yields CATSDLTSNEQFF.

This clonotype has ten or more counts. The chain employs TRBV12-3 or TRBV12-4 and TRBJ1-4, with 7 bases fitting TRBD1. CDR3 length equals 15 residues. Trimming removed 5 bases from V and 9 bases from J; junction bases left unmatched: 12. The CDR3 loop reads CASSPNRGWGKKLFF. The CDR3 DNA reads as TGTGCCAGCAGTCCAAACAGGGGTTGGGGCAAAAAACTGTTTTTT.

This clonotype has a count of ten or more. The chain carries TRBV7-8 and TRBJ2-7; 8 nucleotides align to TRBD1. CDR3 length equals 14 residues. Germline V gene lookup returns CDR1 SGHVS and CDR2 FQNEAQ. V trimming: 4 bases; J trimming: 3 bases; junction bases outside the gene matches: 5. This CDR3 reads CASSSWTGSYEQYF. DNA of the CDR3: TGTGCCAGCAGCTCTTGGACAGGGAGCTACGAGCAGTACTTC.

V is TRBV15 and J is TRBJ2-7; 8 bases map to TRBD2. The CDR3 loop spans 16 amino acids. J gave up 3 bases and V 1 base, and 8 bases lay outside the gene matches. The germline V gene encodes CDR1 LNHNV and CDR2 YYDKDF (reference sequence). The CDR3 region is CATSRVYGGGFYEQYF. The CDR3, as DNA: TGTGCCACCAGCAGAGTTTACGGGGGGGGGTTCTACGAGCAGTACTTC. Drawing the rest from reference TRBV15 and TRBJ2-7, the complete variable domain is DAMVIQNPRYQVTQFGKPVTLSCSQTLNHNVMYWYQQKSSQAPKLLFHYYDKDFNNEADTPDNFQSRRPNTSFCFLDIRSPGLGDTAMYLCATSRVYGGGFYEQYFGPGTRLTVT.

At least ten counts were recorded for this clonotype. The chain uses TRBV7-6 and TRBJ2-1, with TRBD2 identical over 8 bases. V lost 5 bases to trimming and J lost 1 base; unmatched junction nucleotides: 7. CDR1 and CDR2 from the germline V gene are SGHVS and FNYEAQ. CDR3 length: 16 residues. The CDR3 nucleotides read TGTGCCAGCAGCGTTCGGGGACTAGTATCCTACAATGAGCAGTTCTTC. Its translation is CASSVRGLVSYNEQFF.

This clonotype was recorded many times. The chain recombines TRBV12-3 or TRBV12-4 with TRBJ1-1; D ambiguous. CDR3 length: 14 residues. V lost 6 bases and J 4 bases, leaving 15 bases between the germline ends. This chain's CDR3 is CASSPNSGFTEAFF. The DNA for the CDR3 is TGTGCCAGCAGCCCAAACTCAGGATTCACTGAAGCTTTCTTT.

The chain combines TRBV3-1 with TRBJ2-5; 9 bases map to TRBD2. Germline loops: CDR1 LGHDT, CDR2 YNNKEL (reference sequence). The ends lost 3 bases at V and 5 bases at J; junction bases unmatched: 4. There are 14 residues in the CDR3. The CDR3 loop reads CASSQSGGRETQYF. CDR3 sequence (DNA): TGTGCCAGCAGCCAGAGCGGGGGGCGCGAGACCCAGTACTTC.

This clonotype was seen at least ten times. V is TRBV29-1 and J is TRBJ1-2; D unresolved. CDR3 length: 13 residues. CDR1 and CDR2 (germline): SQVTM, ANQGSEA. V was cut by 1 base and J by 0 bases, with 6 bases left in between. The DNA for the CDR3 is TGCAGCGTTGAAGGGGGTTCTAACTATGGCTACACCTTC. Its protein product is CSVEGGSNYGYTF.

This clonotype has a count of ten or more. V and J are TRBV4-2 and TRBJ1-4; D gene ambiguous. The CDR3 length is 15 residues. Per germline, CDR1 LGHNA and CDR2 YNFKEQ. V was cut by 4 bases and J by 5 bases, with 14 bases left in between. CDR3 in DNA: TGTGCCAGCAGCCGAGATCAAGAGGGCAATGAAAAACTGTTTTTT. It yields the protein CASSRDQEGNEKLFF.

In the case of this clonotype: Given a much more abundant clone one base away, this may be a read error. V usage is TRBV20-1 and J usage is TRBJ2-3; D is ambiguous. Germline V gene lookup returns CDR1 DFQATT and CDR2 SNEGSKA (reference sequence). This CDR3 has 15 residues. V shed 1 base and J shed 3 bases, with 14 bases lying between them. CDR3 amino acids: CSARGERSITDTQYF. The CDR3 coding sequence is TGCAGTGCTAGAGGTGAGAGGAGTATTACAGATACGCAGTATTTT.

The rearrangement uses TRBV29-1 and TRBJ2-1, with TRBD2 identical over 7 bases. Germline assignment: CDR1 SQVTM and CDR2 ANQGSEA. CDR3 size: 12 residues. V shed 1 base, J shed 9 bases, and the junction held 3 bases outside the gene matches. CDR3 loop: CSVEGLAREQFF. The CDR3 region has the DNA TGCAGCGTTGAAGGACTAGCTCGTGAGCAGTTCTTC.